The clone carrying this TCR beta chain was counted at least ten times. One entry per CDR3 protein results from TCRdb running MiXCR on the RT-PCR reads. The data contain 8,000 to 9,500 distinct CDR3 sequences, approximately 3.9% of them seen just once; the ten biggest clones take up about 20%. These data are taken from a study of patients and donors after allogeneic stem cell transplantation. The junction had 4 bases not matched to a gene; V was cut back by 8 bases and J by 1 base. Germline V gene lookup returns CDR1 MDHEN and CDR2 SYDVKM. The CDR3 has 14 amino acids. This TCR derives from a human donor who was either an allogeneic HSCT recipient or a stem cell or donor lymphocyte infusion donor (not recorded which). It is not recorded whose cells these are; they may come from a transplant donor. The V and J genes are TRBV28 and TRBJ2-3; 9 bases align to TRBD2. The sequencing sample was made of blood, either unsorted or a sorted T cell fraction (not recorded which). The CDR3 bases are TGTGCCAGCGGCCGACTAGCGGGCACAGATACGCAGTATTTT. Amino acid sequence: CASGRLAGTDTQYF.